These 20 T cell receptor beta chains originate from one sample sequenced in a study of T cell responses to AZD1222 COVID-19 vaccine. TCRdb's table, derived via immunoSEQ multiplex PCR, lists solely in-frame clones and lacks some. The data contain 140,000 to 150,000 clones, roughly four fifths of them singletons. The input for sequencing was peripheral blood, taken on day 0 of MenACWY control vaccination. These receptors all stem from an adult in good health.

The chain has TRBV7-2 and TRBJ1-5, with D possibly TRBD1 on 5 matching bases. V lost 11 bases to trimming and J lost 4 bases, with 15 bases between them. CDR1 is SGHTA, CDR2 FQGNSA, per germline. This CDR3 is 13 amino acids long. The CDR3 loop is CAVRGSPNQPQHF. CDR3 DNA sequence: TGTGCCGTGCGGGGGAGTCCTAATCAGCCCCAGCATTTT.

V and J are TRBV28 and TRBJ1-2, with 9 nucleotides matching TRBD1. The length of the CDR3 is 15 residues. In germline, CDR1 is MDHEN, CDR2 SYDVKM. The ends lost 3 bases at V and 5 bases at J; junction bases unmatched: 7. The CDR3 region has the DNA TGTGCCAGCAGTTTGGGGGTGACAGGGGGGTATGGCTACACCTTC. This sequence encodes CASSLGVTGGYGYTF.

This chain uses TRBV10-1 with TRBJ2-2, with D possibly matching TRBD2 (5 bases). CDR3 length equals 13 residues. V lost 2 bases and J 5 bases, leaving 6 bases between the germline ends. CDR1 is WNHNN and CDR2 is SYGVQD in the germline V gene (reference sequence). Here the CDR3 reads CASSERGTGELFF. The CDR3 DNA follows: TGCGCCAGCAGTGAGCGGGGTACCGGGGAGCTGTTTTTT.

The chain joins TRBV27 to TRBJ2-3, with TRBD2 identical over 8 bases. Germline-derived CDR1 and CDR2 are MNHEY and SMNVEV (reference sequence). The length of the CDR3 is 17 residues. V was pared by 5 bases and J by 1 base, with 11 bases of the junction left unmatched. The CDR3: CASSPLPPAGGTDTQYF. As DNA, the CDR3 is TGTGCCAGCAGTCCCCTCCCCCCAGCGGGGGGCACAGATACGCAGTATTTT.

This chain connects TRBV6-4 to TRBJ2-7, with D tentatively TRBD2 (6 bases). The germline V gene encodes CDR1 MRHNA and CDR2 SNTAGT. The CDR3 has 14 amino acids. V lost 11 bases and J lost 0, with 17 bases in between. The CDR3 nucleotides are TGTGCCTGGATGGGGGGACGGACCTCCTACGAGCAGTACTTC. Amino acid sequence: CAWMGGRTSYEQYF.

This clone was seen a single time. The chain employs TRBV4-1 and TRBJ2-2; D call uncertain. The CDR3 consists of 14 residues. CDR1 is MGHRA and CDR2 is YSYEKL in the germline V gene. Trimming removed 0 bases at V and 8 bases at J, with 10 bases between. The CDR3 is CASSQEADPGELFF. CDR3 nucleotide sequence: TGCGCCAGCAGCCAAGAGGCCGATCCGGGGGAGCTGTTTTTT.

The genes are TRBV30 and TRBJ1-6; weak D call: TRBD1 (5 bases). Germline V gene sequence: CDR1 GTSNPN, CDR2 SVGIG (reference sequence). V lost 4 bases and J lost 7, with 11 bases in between. This CDR3 comprises 13 residues. CDR3 sequence: CAWIKGRNSPLHF. The CDR3, as DNA: TGTGCCTGGATAAAGGGGAGGAATTCACCCCTCCACTTT.

The gene calls are TRBV5-5 and TRBJ1-1; D is possibly TRBD1 (6 bases). The V gene's germline CDR1 is SGHKS and CDR2 YYEKEE (reference sequence). The CDR3 is 15 residues long. V was shortened by 4 bases and J by 5 bases, with 18 bases between the two germline ends. The CDR3 loop is CASSPMGEGETEAFF. Here the CDR3 DNA reads TGTGCCAGCAGCCCCATGGGGGAGGGGGAGACTGAAGCTTTCTTT.

This chain connects TRBV23-1 to TRBJ1-1; possibly TRBD1 for D (6 bases). TRBV23-1 is known as an ORF, though its function is uncertain. Trimming pared 0 bases from V and 3 bases from J, leaving 23 bases between. The CDR3 covers 19 residues. The CDR3 reads CASSQSGEGHRASDTEAFF. CDR3 bases: TGCGCCAGCAGTCAATCGGGAGAGGGACACCGGGCGTCGGACACTGAAGCTTTCTTT.

J is TRBJ2-1 and V is TRBV9, with D perhaps assigned TRBD1 or TRBD2 (6 bases each). With 4 bases removed from V and 5 bases from J, the gap between germline ends came to 16 bases. The CDR3 contains 15 residues. Germline V gene lookup returns CDR1 SGDLS and CDR2 YYNGEE. CDR3 bases: TGTGCCAGCAGCCCCGGAGGGGGTTTAAACAATGAGCAGTTCTTC. It translates to CASSPGGGLNNEQFF. Variable domain in full (rest from reference TRBV9 and TRBJ2-1): DSGVTQTPKHLITATGQRVTLRCSPRSGDLSVYWYQQSLDQGLQFLIQYYNGEERAKGNILERFSAQQFPDLHSELNLSSLELGDSALYFCASSPGGGLNNEQFFGPGTRLTVL.

This clone appeared a few times. This chain uses TRBV29-1 with TRBJ2-5; either TRBD1 or TRBD2 may fit D (7 bases each). This CDR3 contains 14 residues. Looked up from germline, CDR1 is SQVTM and CDR2 is ANQGSEA. V lost 4 bases to trimming and J lost 0 bases, with 12 bases between them. This CDR3 reads CSVGSGGDQETQYF. The CDR3 DNA reads as TGCAGCGTTGGGTCAGGGGGGGACCAAGAGACCCAGTACTTC.

This chain joins TRBV5-8 and TRBJ2-3; D gene unclear. The germline V gene has CDR1 SGHTS and CDR2 YDEGEE. The V and J ends lost 1 base and 2 bases respectively, with 8 bases between them. The length of the CDR3 is 14 residues. The CDR3 here is CASSLTTVTDTQYF. In nucleotides, the CDR3 is TGTGCCAGCAGCTTGACCACAGTCACAGATACGCAGTATTTT.

The V gene is TRBV6-6, the J gene TRBJ1-6; D may be TRBD1 (5 bases). Trimming removed 6 bases at V and 14 bases at J, with 17 bases between. This CDR3 spans 13 amino acids. Germline V gives CDR1 MNHNY, CDR2 SVGAGI (reference sequence). The CDR3 region has the DNA TGTGCCAGCAGCACCCAGGGCCCGGACACCCTCCACTTT. It codes for CASSTQGPDTLHF.

The chain joins TRBV19 to TRBJ1-1; TRBD1 might be the D (5 bases). This CDR3 is built from 14 residues. From germline, CDR1 is LNHDA and CDR2 SQIVND (reference sequence). V was trimmed by 4 bases and J by 0 bases, leaving 9 bases between them. CDR3: CASSKWGLNTEAFF. The CDR3, as DNA: TGTGCCAGTAGTAAGTGGGGCTTGAACACTGAAGCTTTCTTT.

The chain carries TRBV12-3 or TRBV12-4 and TRBJ2-1; D unclear. The CDR3 extends over 12 amino acids. Trimming took off 4 bases at V and 12 bases at J, with 13 bases between the two ends. CDR3 protein: CASSSDPRRQFF. CDR3 bases: TGTGCCAGCAGTTCAGACCCAAGGAGGCAGTTCTTC.

This clone has just a few counts. The chain combines TRBV6-5 with TRBJ1-2, with D maybe TRBD1 (6 bases). Germline CDR1 and CDR2: MNHEY and SVGAGI. This CDR3 has 15 residues. V was cut by 7 bases and J by 4 bases, with 19 bases left in between. The CDR3 nucleotides are TGTGCCAGCACCCCTCGGGGGGCAAACCTCTATGGCTACACCTTC. Residues: CASTPRGANLYGYTF.

The chain uses TRBV3-1 (or the pseudogene TRBV3-2) and TRBJ1-1; D is unclear. V was clipped by 4 bases and J by 1 base, with 4 bases between them. There are 12 residues in the CDR3. Germline V gives CDR1 LGHDT, CDR2 YNNKEL (reference sequence). The CDR3 DNA sequence: TGTGCCAGCAGCCTCCAGAACACTGAAGCTTTCTTT. Translating it yields CASSLQNTEAFF.

The rearrangement links TRBV9 to TRBJ2-1, with 9 nucleotides matching TRBD2. This CDR3 contains 18 residues. V was pared by 0 bases and J by 0 bases, with 7 bases of the junction left unmatched. CDR1 is SGDLS, CDR2 YYNGEE, per germline. In nucleotides, the CDR3 is TGTGCCAGCAGCGTAGAACTAGCGGGCAGGAGCTCCTACAATGAGCAGTTCTTC. Its protein is CASSVELAGRSSYNEQFF.

The chain couples TRBV28 to TRBJ1-1; TRBD1 is a possible D gene (6 bases). The V gene lost 6 bases and the J gene lost 1 base, with 12 bases spanning the gap. There are 14 residues in the CDR3. From germline, CDR1 is MDHEN and CDR2 SYDVKM. CDR3 DNA: TGTGCCAGCAGAAGTGGACAGAGGAACACTGAAGCTTTCTTT. It encodes CASRSGQRNTEAFF.

The CDR3 coding sequence is TGTGCCAGCAGCTCCGGGACCCGCTCGACAAAGGCTGATACGCAGTATTTT. This encodes CASSSGTRSTKADTQYF. This chain connects TRBV3-1 (or the pseudogene TRBV3-2) to TRBJ2-3, with D perhaps being TRBD1 or TRBD2 (5 bases each). Germline CDR1 and CDR2: LGHDT and YNNKEL (reference sequence). The CDR3 has 17 residues. The germline V and J ends were trimmed by 5 bases and 6 bases, with 24 bases remaining between them.